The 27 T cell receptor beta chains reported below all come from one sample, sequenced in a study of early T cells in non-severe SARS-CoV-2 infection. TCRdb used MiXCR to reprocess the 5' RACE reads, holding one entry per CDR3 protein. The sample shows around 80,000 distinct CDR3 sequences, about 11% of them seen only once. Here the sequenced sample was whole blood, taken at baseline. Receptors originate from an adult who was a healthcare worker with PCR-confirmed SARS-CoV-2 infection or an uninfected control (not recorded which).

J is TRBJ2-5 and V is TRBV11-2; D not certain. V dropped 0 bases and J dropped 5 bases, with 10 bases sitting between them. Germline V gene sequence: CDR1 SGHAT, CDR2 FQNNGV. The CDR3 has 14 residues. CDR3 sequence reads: CASSLDGYLETQYF. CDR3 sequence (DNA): TGTGCCAGCAGCTTAGACGGCTACCTGGAGACCCAGTACTTC.

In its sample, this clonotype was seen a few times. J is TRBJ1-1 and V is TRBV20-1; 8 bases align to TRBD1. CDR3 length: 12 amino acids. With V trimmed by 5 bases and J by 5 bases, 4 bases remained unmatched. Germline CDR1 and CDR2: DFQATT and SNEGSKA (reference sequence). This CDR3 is CSAYRGGTEAFF. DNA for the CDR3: TGCAGTGCTTACAGGGGGGGGACTGAAGCTTTCTTT.

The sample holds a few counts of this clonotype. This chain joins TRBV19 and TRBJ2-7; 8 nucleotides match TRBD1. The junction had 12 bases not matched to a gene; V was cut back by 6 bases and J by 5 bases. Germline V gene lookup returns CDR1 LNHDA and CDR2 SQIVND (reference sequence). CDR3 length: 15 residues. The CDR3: CASRTTPWTGNEQYF. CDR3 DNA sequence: TGTGCCAGTAGAACCACCCCTTGGACAGGGAACGAGCAGTACTTC. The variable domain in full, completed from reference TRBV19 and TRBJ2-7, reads DGGITQSPKYLFRKEGQNVTLSCEQNLNHDAMYWYRQDPGQGLRLIYYSQIVNDFQKGDIAEGYSVSREKKESFPLTVTSAQKNPTAFYLCASRTTPWTGNEQYFGPGTRLTVT.

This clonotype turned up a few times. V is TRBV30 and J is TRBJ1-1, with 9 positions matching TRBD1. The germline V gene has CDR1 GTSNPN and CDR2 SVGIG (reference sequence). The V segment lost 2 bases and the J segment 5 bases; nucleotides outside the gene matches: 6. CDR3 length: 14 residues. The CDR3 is CAWSRGQGGTEAFF. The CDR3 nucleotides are TGTGCCTGGAGTCGGGGACAGGGAGGTACTGAAGCTTTCTTT.

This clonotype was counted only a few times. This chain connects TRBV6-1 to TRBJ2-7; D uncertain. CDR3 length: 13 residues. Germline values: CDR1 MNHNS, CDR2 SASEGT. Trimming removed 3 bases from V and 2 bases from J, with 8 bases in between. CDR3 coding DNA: TGTGCCAGCAGTGAGAGCGAAACCTACGAGCAGTACTTC. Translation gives CASSESETYEQYF.

The CDR3 protein is CASNPLAGGTDTQYF. DNA of the CDR3: TGTGCCAGCAATCCCCTAGCGGGGGGCACAGATACGCAGTATTTT. The chain joins TRBV6-1 to TRBJ2-3; 10 nucleotides line up with TRBD2. Germline V gene sequence: CDR1 MNHNS, CDR2 SASEGT. This CDR3 comprises 15 residues. V shed 7 bases, J shed 1 base, and the junction held 5 bases outside the gene matches.

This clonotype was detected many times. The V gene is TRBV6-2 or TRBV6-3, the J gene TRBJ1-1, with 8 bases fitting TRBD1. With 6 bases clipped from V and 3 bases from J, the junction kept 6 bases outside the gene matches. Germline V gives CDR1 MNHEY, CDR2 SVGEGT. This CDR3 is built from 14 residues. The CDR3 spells CASSPRQGYTEAFF. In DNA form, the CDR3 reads TGTGCCAGCAGCCCTCGACAGGGGTACACTGAAGCTTTCTTT.

CDR3 in amino acids: CASSETSELYEQYF. The CDR3 nucleotides are TGTGCCAGCAGTGAGACTAGCGAGCTCTACGAGCAGTACTTC. The V and J genes are TRBV6-5 and TRBJ2-7; TRBD2 matches at 8 bases. The CDR3 spans 14 residues. Trimming took 5 bases from V and 3 from J; bases not matched to a gene: 6. Germline CDR1 is MNHEY and CDR2 is SVGAGI.

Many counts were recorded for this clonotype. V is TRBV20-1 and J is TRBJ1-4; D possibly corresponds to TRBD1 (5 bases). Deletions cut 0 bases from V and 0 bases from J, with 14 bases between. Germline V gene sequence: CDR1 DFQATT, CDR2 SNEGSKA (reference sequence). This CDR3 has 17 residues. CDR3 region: CSARDGYGGATNEKLFF. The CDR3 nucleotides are TGCAGTGCTAGAGATGGATACGGGGGGGCAACTAATGAAAAACTGTTTTTT.

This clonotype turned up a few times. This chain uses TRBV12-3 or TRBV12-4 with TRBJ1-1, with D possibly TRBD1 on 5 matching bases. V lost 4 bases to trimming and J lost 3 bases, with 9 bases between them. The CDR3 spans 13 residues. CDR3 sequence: CASSSPGYTEAFF. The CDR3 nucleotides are TGTGCCAGCAGTTCCCCAGGGTACACTGAAGCTTTCTTT.

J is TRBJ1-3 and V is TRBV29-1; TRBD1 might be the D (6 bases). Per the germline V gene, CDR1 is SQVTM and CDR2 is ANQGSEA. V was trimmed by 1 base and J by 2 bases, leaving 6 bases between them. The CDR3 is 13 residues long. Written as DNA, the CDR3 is TGCAGCGTTGAAGCAGGGGCTGGAAACACCATATATTTT. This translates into CSVEAGAGNTIYF.

CDR3 nucleotide sequence: TGTGCCAGCAGCGAAAATGGGGAAGGGGGTGAAAAACTGTTTTTT. It specifies CASSENGEGGEKLFF. The V call is TRBV12-3 or TRBV12-4, the J call TRBJ1-4; TRBD1 is a possible D gene (6 bases). This CDR3 spans 15 amino acids. V was pared by 6 bases and J by 7 bases, with 18 bases between.

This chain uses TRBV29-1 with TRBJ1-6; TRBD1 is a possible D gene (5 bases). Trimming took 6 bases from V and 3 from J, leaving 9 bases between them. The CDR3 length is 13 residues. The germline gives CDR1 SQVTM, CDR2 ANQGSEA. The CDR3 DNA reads TGCAGCGTCCGGGACGGCTATAATTCACCCCTCCACTTT. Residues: CSVRDGYNSPLHF. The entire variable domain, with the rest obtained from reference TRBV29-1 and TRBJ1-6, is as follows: SAVISQKPSRDICQRGTSLTIQCQVDSQVTMMFWYRQQPGQSLTLIATANQGSEATYESGFVIDKFPISRPNLTFSTLTVSNMSPEDSSIYLCSVRDGYNSPLHFGNGTRLTVT.

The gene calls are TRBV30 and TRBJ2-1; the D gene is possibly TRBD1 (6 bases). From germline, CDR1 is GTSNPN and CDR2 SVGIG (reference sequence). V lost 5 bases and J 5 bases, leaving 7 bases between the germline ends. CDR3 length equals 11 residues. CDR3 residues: CAWGQNNEQFF. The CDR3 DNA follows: TGTGCCTGGGGACAGAACAATGAGCAGTTCTTC.

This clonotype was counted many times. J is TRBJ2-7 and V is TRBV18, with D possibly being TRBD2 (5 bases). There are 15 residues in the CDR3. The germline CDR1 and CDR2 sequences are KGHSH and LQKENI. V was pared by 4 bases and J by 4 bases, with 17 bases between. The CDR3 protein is CASSLSGSPIYEQYF. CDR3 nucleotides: TGTGCCAGCTCACTCTCGGGAAGTCCCATATACGAGCAGTACTTC.

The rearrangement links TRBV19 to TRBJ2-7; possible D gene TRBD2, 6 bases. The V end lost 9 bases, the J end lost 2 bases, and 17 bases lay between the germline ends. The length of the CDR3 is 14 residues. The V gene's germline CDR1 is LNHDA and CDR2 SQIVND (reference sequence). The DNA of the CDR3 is TGTGCCAGCCGCGGGACTGCGGGCCCCTACGAGCAGTACTTC. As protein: CASRGTAGPYEQYF.

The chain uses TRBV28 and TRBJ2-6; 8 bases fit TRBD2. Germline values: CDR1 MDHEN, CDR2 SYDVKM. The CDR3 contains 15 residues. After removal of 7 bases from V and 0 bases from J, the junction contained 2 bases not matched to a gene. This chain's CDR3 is CASTGGNSGANVLTF. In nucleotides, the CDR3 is TGTGCCAGCACGGGAGGGAACTCTGGGGCCAACGTCCTGACTTTC.

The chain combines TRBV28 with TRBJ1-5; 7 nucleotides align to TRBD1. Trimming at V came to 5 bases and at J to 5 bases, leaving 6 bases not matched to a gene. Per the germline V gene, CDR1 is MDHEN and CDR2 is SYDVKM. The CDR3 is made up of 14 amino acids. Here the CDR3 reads CASSPNRGDQPQHF. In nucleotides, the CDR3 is TGTGCCAGCAGTCCAAACAGGGGTGATCAGCCCCAGCATTTT. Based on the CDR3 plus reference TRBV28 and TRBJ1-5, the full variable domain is DVKVTQSSRYLVKRTGEKVFLECVQDMDHENMFWYRQDPGLGLRLIYFSYDVKMKEKGDIPEGYSVSREKKERFSLILESASTNQTSMYLCASSPNRGDQPQHFGDGTRLSIL.

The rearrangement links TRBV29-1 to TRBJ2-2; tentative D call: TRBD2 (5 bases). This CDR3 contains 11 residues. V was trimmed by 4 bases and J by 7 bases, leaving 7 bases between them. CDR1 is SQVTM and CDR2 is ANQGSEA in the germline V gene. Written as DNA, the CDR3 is TGCAGCGTTGTAGAGGGCGGGGAGCTGTTTTTT. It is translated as CSVVEGGELFF.

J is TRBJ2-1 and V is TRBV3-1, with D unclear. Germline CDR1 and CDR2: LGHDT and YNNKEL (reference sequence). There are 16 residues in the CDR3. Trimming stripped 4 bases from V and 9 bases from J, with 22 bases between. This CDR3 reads CASSRHHGLDSIEQFF. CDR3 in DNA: TGTGCCAGCAGCCGACACCACGGCTTAGATTCCATTGAGCAGTTCTTC.

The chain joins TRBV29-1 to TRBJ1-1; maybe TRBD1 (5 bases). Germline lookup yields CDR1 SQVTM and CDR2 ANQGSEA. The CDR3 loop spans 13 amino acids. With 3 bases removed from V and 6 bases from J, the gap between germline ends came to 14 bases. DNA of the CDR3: TGCAGCGTTGATTCCCCGCGGGGCGCTGAAGCTTTCTTT. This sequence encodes CSVDSPRGAEAFF.

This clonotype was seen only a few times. DNA of the CDR3: TGTGCCAGCAGCTTCGGATTCGGAGGCACTGAAGCTTTCTTT. This sequence encodes CASSFGFGGTEAFF. The V gene is TRBV7-9, the J gene TRBJ1-1; D is uncertain. The CDR3 length is 14 residues. Trimming removed 3 bases at V and 4 bases at J, with 12 bases between. Germline CDR1 is SEHNR and CDR2 is FQNEAQ (reference sequence).

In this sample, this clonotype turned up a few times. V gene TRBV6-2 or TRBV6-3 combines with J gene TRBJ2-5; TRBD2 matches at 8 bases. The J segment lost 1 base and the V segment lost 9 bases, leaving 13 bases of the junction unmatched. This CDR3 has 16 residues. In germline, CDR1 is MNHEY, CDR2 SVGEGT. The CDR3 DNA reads TGTGCCAGTGAGAGCGGGGGAGCGCCCTTCCAAGAGACCCAGTACTTC. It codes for CASESGGAPFQETQYF.

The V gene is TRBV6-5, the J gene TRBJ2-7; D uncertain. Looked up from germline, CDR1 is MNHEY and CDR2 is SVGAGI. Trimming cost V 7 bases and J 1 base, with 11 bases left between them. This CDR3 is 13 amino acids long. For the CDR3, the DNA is TGTGCCAGCACGAATACAGATTCCTACGAGCAGTACTTC. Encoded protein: CASTNTDSYEQYF.

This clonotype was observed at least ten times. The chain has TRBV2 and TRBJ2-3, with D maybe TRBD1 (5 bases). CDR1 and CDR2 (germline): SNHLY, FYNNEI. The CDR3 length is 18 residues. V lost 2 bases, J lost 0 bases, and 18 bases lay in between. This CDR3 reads CASSEWGGSLISTDTQYF. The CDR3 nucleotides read TGTGCCAGCAGTGAATGGGGCGGATCCCTGATTAGCACAGATACGCAGTATTTT.

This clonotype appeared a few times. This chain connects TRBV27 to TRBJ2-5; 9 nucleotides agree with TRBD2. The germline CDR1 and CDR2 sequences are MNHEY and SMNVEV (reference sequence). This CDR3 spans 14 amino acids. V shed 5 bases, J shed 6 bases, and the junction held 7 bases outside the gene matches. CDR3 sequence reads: CASSPAGGRKTQYF. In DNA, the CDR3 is TGTGCCAGCAGTCCAGCGGGGGGTCGAAAGACCCAGTACTTC.

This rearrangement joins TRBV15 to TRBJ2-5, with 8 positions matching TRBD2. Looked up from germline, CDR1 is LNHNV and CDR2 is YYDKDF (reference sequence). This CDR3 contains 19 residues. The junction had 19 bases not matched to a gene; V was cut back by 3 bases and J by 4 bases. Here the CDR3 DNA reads TGTGCCACCAGCAGCTTGTTAGCGGGGAGTCTAATGGATCCAGAGACCCAGTACTTC. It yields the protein CATSSLLAGSLMDPETQYF.